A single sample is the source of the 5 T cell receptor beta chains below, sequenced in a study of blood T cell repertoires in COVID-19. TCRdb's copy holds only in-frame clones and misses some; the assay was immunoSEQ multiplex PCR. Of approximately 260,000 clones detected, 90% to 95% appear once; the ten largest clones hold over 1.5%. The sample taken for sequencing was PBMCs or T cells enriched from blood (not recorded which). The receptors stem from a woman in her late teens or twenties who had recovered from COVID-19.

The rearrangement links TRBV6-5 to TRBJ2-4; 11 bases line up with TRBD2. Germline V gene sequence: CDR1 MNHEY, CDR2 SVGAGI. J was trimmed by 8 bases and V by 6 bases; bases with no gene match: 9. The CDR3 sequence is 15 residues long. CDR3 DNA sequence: TGTGCCAGCAGCTCCTCCCCGGGACTAGCGGACATTCAGTACTTC. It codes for CASSSSPGLADIQYF.

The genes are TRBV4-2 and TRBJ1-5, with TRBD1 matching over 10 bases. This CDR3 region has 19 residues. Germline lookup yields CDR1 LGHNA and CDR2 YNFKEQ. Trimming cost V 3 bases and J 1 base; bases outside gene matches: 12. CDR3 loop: CASSQGPGQGTGSNQPQHF. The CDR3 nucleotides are TGTGCCAGCAGCCAGGGGCCGGGACAGGGGACCGGGAGCAATCAGCCCCAGCATTTT.

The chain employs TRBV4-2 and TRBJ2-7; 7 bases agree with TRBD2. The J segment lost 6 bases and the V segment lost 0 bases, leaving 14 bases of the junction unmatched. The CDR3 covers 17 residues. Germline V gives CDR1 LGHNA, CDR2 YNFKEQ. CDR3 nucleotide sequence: TGTGCCAGCAGCCAAGATCCGAGGGGAGGGTACTTTGGCGAGCAGTACTTC. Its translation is CASSQDPRGGYFGEQYF.

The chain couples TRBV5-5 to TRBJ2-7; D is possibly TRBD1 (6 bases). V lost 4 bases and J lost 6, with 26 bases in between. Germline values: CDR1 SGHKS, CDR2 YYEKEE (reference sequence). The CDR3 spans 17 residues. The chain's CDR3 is CASSPVSPLTGTGEQYF. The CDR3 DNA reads TGTGCCAGCAGCCCCGTCTCACCCTTGACAGGAACAGGCGAGCAGTACTTC.

The CDR3 nucleotides are TGTGCCAGCAGTTCCTCGGGGGGAAACGAGCAGTACTTC. Residues: CASSSSGGNEQYF. The chain couples TRBV28 to TRBJ2-7; 7 nucleotides match TRBD2. Germline trimming cut 4 bases from V and 5 bases from J; bases unmatched to any gene: 5. The germline CDR1 and CDR2 sequences are MDHEN and SYDVKM. The CDR3 totals 13 residues.